These T cell receptor beta chains were read from a single sample in a study of T cell responses to AZD1222 COVID-19 vaccine. Sequenced by immunoSEQ multiplex PCR; TCRdb stores in-frame clones only, minus some. The sample includes 85,000 to 130,000 clones, 90% of them seen just once. Sequenced material: peripheral blood, taken on day 0 of AZD1222 vaccination. Receptors were obtained from an adult in good health. Each CDR3 is given with its conserved first and last residue. Size tells how often a clone was seen (once, few, many) or the class of an expanded clone, and some rows leave it out.

- | TRBJ2-5 | TRBV29-1 | CSVEESGETQYF
- | TRBJ2-3 | TRBV5-4 | CASSFVGGSTDTQYF
- | TRBJ2-5 | TRBV2 | CASSALVETQYF
- | TRBJ1-3 | TRBV6-5 | CASSYRTAPGNTIYF
once | TRBJ2-2 | TRBV9 | CASSVRLADNTGELFF
- | TRBJ1-1 | TRBV28 | CASSGGTGRLWGTEAFF
- | TRBJ1-4 | TRBV7-8 | CASSPTGGGEKLFF
- | TRBJ1-2 | TRBV19 | CASRGQRKNYGYTF
few | TRBJ1-2 | TRBV6-2/TRBV6-3 | CASSYSSRGFNYGYTF
few | TRBJ1-5 | TRBV2 | CASSWDSNSNQPQHF
- | TRBJ2-2 | TRBV5-6 | CASSLRAGGPSGELFF
- | TRBJ1-1 | TRBV7-2 | CASSLAPERRDEAFF
- | TRBJ2-3 | TRBV27 | CASSLFLGRGLADTQYF
- | TRBJ2-2 | TRBV19 | CASSLAGGSGELFF
- | TRBJ1-2 | TRBV19 | CASSPRLELANYGYTF
- | TRBJ1-1 | TRBV11-1 | CASSPPGQGRAFF
- | TRBJ1-2 | TRBV10-3 | CAISQGDRGDRYYGYTF
- | TRBJ2-1 | TRBV5-1 | CASSRDYRDEQFF
- | TRBJ2-1 | TRBV28 | CASMTVLAYNEQFF
once | TRBJ2-1 | TRBV3-1/TRBV3-2 | CASSPRRSSIGYNEQFF